The 24 T cell receptor beta chains in this list originate from one sample, sequenced in a study of control samples from healthy donors and cancer patients. Profiled with immunoSEQ multiplex PCR; TCRdb holds only in-frame clones, not every one. This repertoire shows over 100,000 clones, more than 90% found once; its top ten account for less than 6%. Sample: blood. The origin of the receptors is a man between 18 and 35 years old in good health.

This clone showed up just once. The chain recombines TRBV5-1 with TRBJ1-1, with TRBD1 matching over 8 bases. The trim removed 4 bases at V and 1 base at J, leaving 3 bases unmatched. Germline CDR1 reads SGHRS; CDR2 reads YFSETQ. CDR3 length: 14 residues. CDR3 nucleotides: TGCGCCAGCAGCCCCGGGACAGGGAACACTGAAGCTTTCTTT. Translation: CASSPGTGNTEAFF.

The rearrangement joins TRBV6-5 to TRBJ2-3; 9 positions agree with TRBD1. Germline V gene sequence: CDR1 MNHEY, CDR2 SVGAGI. This CDR3 spans 15 amino acids. The V segment lost 7 bases and the J segment 3 bases; nucleotides outside the gene matches: 8. CDR3 residues: CASINTGGKTDTQYF. CDR3 DNA sequence: TGTGCCAGCATAAACACAGGGGGCAAGACAGATACGCAGTATTTT.

This sequence joins TRBV5-1 and TRBJ1-1; unclear D gene. Germline loops: CDR1 SGHRS, CDR2 YFSETQ. This CDR3 has 15 amino acids. Trimming stripped 2 bases from V and 4 bases from J, with 15 bases between. CDR3 loop: CASSLTGIKGTEAFF. CDR3 nucleotides: TGCGCCAGCAGCTTAACCGGGATTAAGGGCACTGAAGCTTTCTTT. The variable domain in full, with the rest retrieved from reference TRBV5-1 and TRBJ1-1, is KAGVTQTPRYLIKTRGQQVTLSCSPISGHRSVSWYQQTPGQGLQFLFEYFSETQRNKGNFPGRFSGRQFSNSRSEMNVSTLELGDSALYLCASSLTGIKGTEAFFGQGTRLTVV.

This chain links TRBV19 with TRBJ2-1; tentative D call: TRBD2 (6 bases). Germline V gene sequence: CDR1 LNHDA, CDR2 SQIVND (reference sequence). V lost 10 bases, J lost 8 bases, and 15 bases lay in between. The CDR3 sequence is 12 residues long. DNA for the CDR3: TGTGCCACCGGGGGAACTAGGGATGAGCAGTTCTTC. It translates to CATGGTRDEQFF.

The chain joins TRBV7-3 to TRBJ1-1; TRBD1 agrees at 7 bases. The V gene end was trimmed by 5 bases and the J gene end by 2 bases; junction bases not matched to a gene: 2. The CDR3 contains 13 residues. The germline gives CDR1 SGHTA, CDR2 FQGTGA. The CDR3: CASSGQANTEAFF. The CDR3, as DNA: TGTGCCAGCAGCGGACAGGCTAACACTGAAGCTTTCTTT.

The V and J genes are TRBV6-5 and TRBJ1-1; possibly TRBD1 for D (5 bases). The V end lost 8 bases, the J end lost 4 bases, and 11 bases lay between the germline ends. The germline V gene encodes CDR1 MNHEY and CDR2 SVGAGI. This CDR3 has 12 amino acids. The CDR3 DNA reads as TGTGCCAGCGCGACGGGGGGCACTGAAGCTTTCTTT. Its protein product is CASATGGTEAFF.

This chain joins TRBV3-1 (or the pseudogene TRBV3-2) and TRBJ1-4, with D unresolved. This CDR3 has 12 residues. V was clipped by 0 bases and J by 8 bases, with 4 bases between them. The V gene's germline CDR1 is LGHDT and CDR2 YNNKEL (reference sequence). The DNA of the CDR3 is TGTGCCAGCAGCCAAGATTGGGAAAAACTGTTTTTT. As protein: CASSQDWEKLFF.

The V call is TRBV7-2, the J call TRBJ2-7; D is possibly TRBD1 (6 bases). The ends were cut back, 4 bases at V and 2 bases at J, with 21 bases in the middle. The CDR3 consists of 17 residues. Looked up from germline, CDR1 is SGHTA and CDR2 is FQGNSA. The CDR3 spells CASSSSVRQGPAYEQYF. CDR3 DNA: TGTGCCAGCAGCTCCAGCGTTAGGCAGGGGCCCGCCTACGAGCAGTACTTC.

This sequence joins TRBV9 and TRBJ2-3; D might be TRBD2 (5 bases). Trimming removed 0 bases from V and 2 bases from J, with 7 bases in between. CDR1 is SGDLS, CDR2 YYNGEE, per germline. The CDR3 has 14 residues. The CDR3 loop is CASSVEAVTDTQYF. CDR3 nucleotides: TGTGCCAGCAGCGTAGAAGCGGTCACAGATACGCAGTATTTT.

V and J are TRBV28 and TRBJ1-4; 10 positions agree with TRBD1. Germline CDR1 and CDR2: MDHEN and SYDVKM. The V segment lost 10 bases and the J segment 4 bases; nucleotides outside the gene matches: 6. The CDR3 has 14 residues. This chain's CDR3 is CANSGQGYNEKLFF. The CDR3, as DNA: TGTGCCAACTCGGGACAGGGGTATAATGAAAAACTGTTTTTT.

The genes are TRBV20-1 and TRBJ2-3; D is uncertain. The CDR3 spans 11 residues. Trimming shortened V by 3 bases and J by 4 bases, and 5 bases separated the two germline ends. The germline V gene encodes CDR1 DFQATT and CDR2 SNEGSKA (reference sequence). CDR3 nucleotide sequence: TGCAGTGCTAGTTGGGCAGATACGCAGTATTTT. Translation: CSASWADTQYF.

V is TRBV19 and J is TRBJ1-1; 7 bases are a match to TRBD1. Germline V CDR1 and CDR2: LNHDA, SQIVND (reference sequence). The CDR3 is made up of 16 amino acids. Unmatched junction bases numbered 14, after V lost 6 bases and J lost 4 bases. CDR3 sequence (DNA): TGTGCCAGTAGCGACAGGGTCCGAAAAATGGGCACTGAAGCTTTCTTT. It encodes CASSDRVRKMGTEAFF.

In its sample, this clone was seen once. This chain links TRBV9 with TRBJ2-2, with TRBD2 as a possible D gene (5 bases). Germline CDR1 is SGDLS and CDR2 is YYNGEE. CDR3 length: 17 residues. V lost 0 bases to trimming and J lost 2 bases, with 14 bases between them. CDR3 DNA: TGTGCCAGCAGCGTAGAGGGAGCGTCGAAAAACACCGGGGAGCTGTTTTTT. Translating it yields CASSVEGASKNTGELFF.

This clone showed up just a few times. CDR3 nucleotides: TGTGCCAGCAGTGGGGGGGGCGTACTCTATGGCTACACCTTC. Translation gives CASSGGGVLYGYTF. V is TRBV2 and J is TRBJ1-2; D is possibly TRBD1 (6 bases). The V gene lost 4 bases and the J gene lost 4 bases, with 13 bases spanning the gap. Germline V gene data show CDR1 as SNHLY and CDR2 as FYNNEI. CDR3 length equals 14 residues.

This clone was observed a handful of times. The J gene is TRBJ2-5, the V gene TRBV5-1; TRBD2 matches 11 bases. The germline V gene encodes CDR1 SGHRS and CDR2 YFSETQ. This CDR3 has 14 amino acids. The V gene end was trimmed by 6 bases and the J gene end by 4 bases; junction bases not matched to a gene: 5. CDR3 coding DNA: TGCGCCAGCACCGGGACTAGCGGTCGAGAGACCCAGTACTTC. The encoded protein is CASTGTSGRETQYF.

This clone has a single count. The chain joins TRBV30 to TRBJ2-2, with TRBD1 matching 7 bases. The germline V gene encodes CDR1 GTSNPN and CDR2 SVGIG (reference sequence). Germline trimming cut 3 bases from V and 3 bases from J; bases unmatched to any gene: 7. The CDR3 length is 15 residues. The CDR3 bases are TGTGCCTGGAGCCGGGGACAGCTAGACACCGGGGAGCTGTTTTTT. Translated: CAWSRGQLDTGELFF.

The chain links TRBV5-1 to TRBJ2-7, with 7 nucleotides matching TRBD1. The germline gives CDR1 SGHRS, CDR2 YFSETQ. The CDR3 contains 15 residues. Trimming cost V 3 bases and J 3 bases; bases outside gene matches: 9. The CDR3 sequence: CASSSRQGPNYEQYF. The CDR3 region has the DNA TGCGCCAGCAGCTCTCGACAGGGTCCCAACTACGAGCAGTACTTC.

This clone was observed a few times. This sequence joins TRBV6-1 and TRBJ1-5; D might be TRBD1 (5 bases). The CDR3 runs to 13 residues. Germline CDR1 and CDR2: MNHNS and SASEGT. Trimming left V 1 base short and J 7 bases short, with 8 bases between. CDR3 DNA sequence: TGTGCCAGCAGTGAAGTTTGGGGCCAGCCCCAGCATTTT. It codes for CASSEVWGQPQHF.

This chain links TRBV2 with TRBJ1-1, with D possibly TRBD1 on 5 matching bases. Germline-derived CDR1 and CDR2 are SNHLY and FYNNEI. CDR3 length: 14 amino acids. V was cut by 7 bases and J by 3 bases, with 15 bases left in between. The DNA of the CDR3 is TGTGCCAGCACGGAGTTCAGGGAGGACACTGAAGCTTTCTTT. This translates into CASTEFREDTEAFF.

This clone was counted once. The chain joins TRBV18 to TRBJ1-1; the D is unclear. CDR3 size: 15 residues. The V gene lost 4 bases and the J gene lost 1 base, with 13 bases spanning the gap. The V gene's germline CDR1 is KGHSH and CDR2 LQKENI. CDR3 sequence reads: CASSLGRWRNTEAFF. The CDR3 DNA reads TGTGCCAGCTCACTTGGGCGGTGGAGGAACACTGAAGCTTTCTTT.

The V and J genes are TRBV5-6 and TRBJ2-7; D unclear. Germline lookup yields CDR1 SGHDT and CDR2 YYEEEE. The CDR3 length is 14 residues. V was shortened by 5 bases and J by 0 bases, with 12 bases between the two germline ends. This CDR3 is CASSQDRVSYEQYF. The CDR3 DNA is TGTGCCAGCAGTCAAGATAGGGTCTCCTACGAGCAGTACTTC.

The chain carries TRBV4-1 and TRBJ2-3; perhaps TRBD1 as D (5 bases). Trimming took 4 bases from V and 4 from J, leaving 12 bases between them. Per germline, CDR1 MGHRA and CDR2 YSYEKL. The CDR3 is 14 amino acids. The CDR3 sequence is CASSRGRVADTQYF. As DNA, the CDR3 is TGCGCCAGCAGCCGGGGCAGGGTTGCAGATACGCAGTATTTT.

The chain couples TRBV11-2 to TRBJ2-7, with unresolved D. CDR1 is SGHAT and CDR2 is FQNNGV in the germline V gene. The ends were cut back, 2 bases at V and 3 bases at J, with 17 bases in the middle. The CDR3 loop spans 16 amino acids. CDR3 sequence: CASSLTLGSLFYEQYF. For the CDR3, the DNA is TGTGCCAGCAGCTTAACCTTGGGTAGCCTTTTCTACGAGCAGTACTTC.

V gene TRBV5-1 combines with J gene TRBJ1-2, with 11 bases identical to TRBD1. Germline CDR1 reads SGHRS; CDR2 reads YFSETQ. This CDR3 comprises 13 residues. V was clipped by 4 bases and J by 6 bases; unmatched bases: 2. The CDR3 loop is CASSRGQGDGYTF. The CDR3 DNA reads TGCGCCAGCAGCCGGGGACAGGGGGATGGCTACACCTTC.